This is a list of T cell receptor beta chains from one sample in a study of blood T cells in healthy people across ages. Using its own MiXCR run on the 5' RACE reads, TCRdb lists one record per CDR3 protein. This sample has 600,000 to 1,000,000 distinct CDR3 sequences, with about 62% found just once. Material: blood. These receptors all come from a man aged 30 to 45 in good health. The CDR3 runs from the conserved cysteine through the conserved F or W. D genes are given only for firm matches. Rows may omit the clone size; those that give it use once, few, many or a size class.

TGTGCCTCTAGATCGTCCGAAGGCTCCACAGATACGCAGTATTTT CASRSSEGSTDTQYF TRBJ2-3 once - TRBV10-3
TGCAGTGCTGGGCGGGACAGGGGGGTCTACGAGCAGTACTTC CSAGRDRGVYEQYF TRBJ2-7 few TRBD1 TRBV20-1
TGTGCCAGCAGCCTAGGACAGGAGGCCCAGGACATTCAGTACTTC CASSLGQEAQDIQYF TRBJ2-4 - TRBD1 TRBV7-9
TGTGCCAGCAGCGTAGAAATAGCGGGAGATTTGGGGACCCAGTACTTC CASSVEIAGDLGTQYF TRBJ2-5 many TRBD2 TRBV9
TGTGCAAGCAAGGGGGACCCGGGCGCGCAGTATTTT CASKGDPGAQYF TRBJ2-3 - - TRBV3-1
TGTGCCAGCAGCTTACGTCTGATAGCCAAAAACATTCAGTACTTC CASSLRLIAKNIQYF TRBJ2-4 few - TRBV13
TGTGCCACCAGCAGAGACCGGACAGGTAGCCAGCCCCAGCATTTT CATSRDRTGSQPQHF TRBJ1-5 - TRBD1 TRBV15
TGTGCCAGCAGCCAAGATCCAGCGGGGGGGTATACGCAGTATTTT CASSQDPAGGYTQYF TRBJ2-3 - TRBD2 TRBV3-1
TGTGCCAGCAGTTTCCCACCAGAGGGTAACCATCAGCCCCAGCATTTT CASSFPPEGNHQPQHF TRBJ1-5 - - TRBV28
TGTGCCAGCAGCCACGGGCTAGCGGGGAATACGCAGTATTTT CASSHGLAGNTQYF TRBJ2-3 few TRBD2 TRBV6-5
TGTGCCAGCAGTCTTGCTGGGGGCCTGAACACTGAAGCTTTCTTT CASSLAGGLNTEAFF TRBJ1-1 few - TRBV28
TGCAGCGTTGAAGTAGGAAGTATGGGGCTCGAGCAGTACTTC CSVEVGSMGLEQYF TRBJ2-7 - - TRBV29-1
TGCAGTGCTCACCCCGGGACTAGCGGGAGTTCGCGCTTAGCAGATACGCAGTATTTT CSAHPGTSGSSRLADTQYF TRBJ2-3 few TRBD2 TRBV20-1
TGTGCCAGCAGCCCCCTCTGGGGAGGGGGAAACTATGGCTACACCTTC CASSPLWGGGNYGYTF TRBJ1-2 - - TRBV7-2
TGCAGTGCTAGGACCGGGACAAACGGCTACACCTTC CSARTGTNGYTF TRBJ1-2 - - TRBV20-1
TGCGCCAGCAGCGAAATACAGGGGGCGGCAGATACGCAGTATTTT CASSEIQGAADTQYF TRBJ2-3 few TRBD1 TRBV5-1
TGTACCAGCAGCTCCGGGGCGAGATACGAGCAGTACTTC CTSSSGARYEQYF TRBJ2-7 - - TRBV7-2
TGCGCCAGCAGCCAAGATGATAGCGGGATTGGTGATGAGCAGTACTTC CASSQDDSGIGDEQYF TRBJ2-7 few TRBD2 TRBV4-3
TGTGCCATCAGTGAGTCGGTAGCGGGAGGTGGCCAAGAGATCCAGTACTTC CAISESVAGGGQEIQYF TRBJ2-5 - TRBD2 TRBV10-3
TGTGCCAGCAGCCTACGGACAGGGGCACCCCTCCACTTT CASSLRTGAPLHF TRBJ1-6 - TRBD1 TRBV3-1
TGCAGTGCTAGCAGCTTGACAGGGGGCTATGGCTACACCTTC CSASSLTGGYGYTF TRBJ1-2 few TRBD1 TRBV20-1
TGCAGTGCTACCAAGGGACTAGCGGGGGGAGGTGCGCAGTACTTC CSATKGLAGGGAQYF TRBJ2-7 - TRBD2 TRBV20-1
TGTGCCAGCAGCCACCTACAGGGAGCTGGGGCCAACGTCCTGACTTTC CASSHLQGAGANVLTF TRBJ2-6 - - TRBV7-2
TGTGCCACCAGCAGAGCACTAGCGGGAGACAATGAGCAGTTCTTC CATSRALAGDNEQFF TRBJ2-1 - TRBD2 TRBV15
TGTGCCACCAGTGATAGGACAGAAGGCGTGCAGTACTTC CATSDRTEGVQYF TRBJ2-7 - - TRBV24-1
TGTGCCAGCAGCCAAGCTTTGCTCAATGAGCAGTTCTTC CASSQALLNEQFF TRBJ2-1 - - TRBV3-1
TGTGCCAGCAGCGACAGGGGCCCTCCTAATGAGCAGTACTTC CASSDRGPPNEQYF TRBJ2-7 few TRBD1 TRBV7-6
TGCAGCCCAGAGCCCCGACAGTCAGATGGCTACACCTTC CSPEPRQSDGYTF TRBJ1-2 - - TRBV20-1
TGTGCCAGCAGCTTGACCTCCGGGGCCGGCTATGGCTACACCTTC CASSLTSGAGYGYTF TRBJ1-2 few - TRBV7-9
TGTGCCAGCAGCTATCTAGTCATCACAGATACGCAGTATTTT CASSYLVITDTQYF TRBJ2-3 - - TRBV7-2
TGCGCCAGCAGCCAACCGCTATCTGGTGGCTACACCTTC CASSQPLSGGYTF TRBJ1-2 - - TRBV4-1
TGTGCCAGCAGCCAAGTGGCTAGCGGTAACCGGGAGACCCAGTACTTC CASSQVASGNRETQYF TRBJ2-5 - TRBD2 TRBV4-2
TGTGCCAGCAGCCCCCGACAGGCATATAATTCACCCCTCCACTTT CASSPRQAYNSPLHF TRBJ1-6 - - TRBV14
TGTGCCAGCAGCCTCTGGGCGGGGAGCTACGAGCAGTACTTC CASSLWAGSYEQYF TRBJ2-7 - - TRBV7-2
TGCAGTGCTATGACAGGGGCCCAGGCCAACGTCCTGACTTTC CSAMTGAQANVLTF TRBJ2-6 - TRBD1 TRBV20-1
TGCAGTGCTAGAGCGACAGGGCGACAAGAGACCCAGTACTTC CSARATGRQETQYF TRBJ2-5 - TRBD1 TRBV20-1
TGTGCCAGCAGCACAGCGGGAAACTCCTACAATGAGCAGTTCTTC CASSTAGNSYNEQFF TRBJ2-1 - TRBD2 TRBV6-2/TRBV6-3
TGTGCCAGCAGCTCCGGGACTAGTCAGCGGGAGACCCAGTACTTC CASSSGTSQRETQYF TRBJ2-5 few TRBD2 TRBV11-1
TGCAGCGTCATGAGCCCACTGATGAACACTGAAGCTTTCTTT CSVMSPLMNTEAFF TRBJ1-1 few - TRBV29-1
TGTGCCAGCAGCCCGGGAGGGGGATACACTGAAGCTTTCTTT CASSPGGGYTEAFF TRBJ1-1 few - TRBV7-2
TGTGCCACCAGCAGAGATCTGGGGGGGACAATCACCGGGGAGCTGTTTTTT CATSRDLGGTITGELFF TRBJ2-2 - - TRBV15
TGTGTCAGCAGGATCGCACTTGGGGATACGCAGTATTTT CVSRIALGDTQYF TRBJ2-3 - - TRBV2